These 12 T cell receptor beta chains were all obtained from the same sample, sequenced in a study of blood T cell repertoires in COVID-19. Generated by immunoSEQ multiplex PCR, the TCRdb table keeps only in-frame clones and is missing some. The sample holds roughly 35,000 clones, approximately 82% seen once. Sequenced sample: peripheral blood. The receptors were sampled from a woman aged 60-75 years with acute or convalescent COVID-19.

This chain uses TRBV11-2 with TRBJ2-1, with 9 nucleotides matching TRBD2. This CDR3 is 15 amino acids long. V shed 3 bases, J shed 10 bases, and the junction held 10 bases outside the gene matches. Germline-derived CDR1 and CDR2 are SGHAT and FQNNGV. CDR3 coding DNA: TGTGCCAGCAGCTTGGGACCCCGGGCGGGAGGGGAGCAGTTCTTC. Protein sequence: CASSLGPRAGGEQFF.

The gene calls are TRBV10-3 and TRBJ1-1; the D gene is possibly TRBD1 (6 bases). The V and J ends lost 10 bases and 0 bases respectively, with 15 bases between them. Germline CDR1 is ENHRY and CDR2 is SYGVKD. The CDR3 runs 14 residues. The CDR3 nucleotides are TGTGCCACCGCCCAAGGACAGATGAACACTGAAGCTTTCTTT. Its protein product is CATAQGQMNTEAFF.

The chain has TRBV7-9 and TRBJ1-1; 7 bases fit TRBD1. Trimming removed 5 bases from V and 10 bases from J; junction bases left unmatched: 13. The CDR3 has 14 residues. The germline V gene has CDR1 SEHNR and CDR2 FQNEAQ (reference sequence). The CDR3 here is CASSPSGQFSRAFF. CDR3 nucleotides: TGTGCCAGCAGCCCTTCGGGACAGTTTAGCAGAGCTTTCTTT.

The rearrangement uses TRBV5-1 and TRBJ1-1; TRBD1 might be the D (5 bases). The germline CDR1 and CDR2 sequences are SGHRS and YFSETQ. V was pared by 4 bases and J by 0 bases, with 13 bases between. The CDR3 length is 15 residues. This CDR3 is CASSLQTVVNTEAFF. The CDR3 DNA follows: TGCGCCAGCAGCCTACAGACAGTTGTGAACACTGAAGCTTTCTTT.

The chain employs TRBV6-5 and TRBJ2-1; possibly TRBD2 for D (5 bases). The CDR3 loop spans 14 amino acids. V shed 2 bases and J shed 6 bases, with 11 bases lying between them. CDR1 is MNHEY and CDR2 is SVGAGI in the germline V gene. Here the CDR3 reads CASSYPDSRNEQFF. DNA for the CDR3: TGTGCCAGCAGTTACCCGGACTCGCGCAATGAGCAGTTCTTC.

The chain links TRBV23-1 to TRBJ1-1, with D uncertain. TRBV23-1 is identified as an open reading frame with a role that is uncertain. The CDR3 spans 17 residues. V lost 0 bases to trimming and J lost 3 bases, with 17 bases between them. The DNA for the CDR3 is TGCGCCAGCAGTCAATCAGAGGGTTACCTTTATGACACTGAAGCTTTCTTT. Translation: CASSQSEGYLYDTEAFF.

J is TRBJ1-5 and V is TRBV7-9; no reliable D call. The V end was cut by 3 bases, the J end by 5 bases, with 5 bases between. Germline V CDR1 and CDR2: SEHNR, FQNEAQ (reference sequence). The CDR3 is 12 amino acids. Here the CDR3 DNA reads TGTGCCAGCAGCTTCCGGGATCAGCCCCAGCATTTT. As protein: CASSFRDQPQHF.

The rearrangement links TRBV11-1 to TRBJ1-5; TRBD1 might be the D (5 bases). V was pared by 0 bases and J by 8 bases, with 8 bases between. Germline CDR1 and CDR2: SGHAT and FQDESV (reference sequence). This CDR3 contains 13 residues. The CDR3 spells CASSLAPGEPQHF. In DNA, the CDR3 is TGTGCCAGCAGCTTAGCGCCGGGGGAGCCCCAGCATTTT. Together with reference TRBV11-1 and TRBJ1-5, the CDR3 gives the full variable domain: EAEVAQSPRYKITEKSQAVAFWCDPISGHATLYWYRQILGQGPELLVQFQDESVVDDSQLPKDRFSAERLKGVDSTLKIQPAELGDSAMYLCASSLAPGEPQHFGDGTRLSIL.

This chain joins TRBV7-2 and TRBJ2-6, with no clear D. The germline CDR1 and CDR2 sequences are SGHTA and FQGNSA. The V gene lost 1 base and the J gene lost 0 bases, with 4 bases spanning the gap. The CDR3 runs 15 residues. DNA of the CDR3: TGTGCCAGCAGCTTAGTGAGCTCTGGGGCCAACGTCCTGACTTTC. Translating it yields CASSLVSSGANVLTF.

The chain carries TRBV19 and TRBJ1-5; 8 nucleotides match TRBD1. This CDR3 comprises 16 residues. Germline trimming cut 4 bases from V and 2 bases from J; bases unmatched to any gene: 7. Looked up from germline, CDR1 is LNHDA and CDR2 is SQIVND (reference sequence). The CDR3 spells CASSNQGARGNQPQHF. The DNA of the CDR3 is TGTGCCAGTAGTAATCAGGGGGCCCGGGGCAATCAGCCCCAGCATTTT. The full variable domain, rest sourced from reference TRBV19 and TRBJ1-5, is DGGITQSPKYLFRKEGQNVTLSCEQNLNHDAMYWYRQDPGQGLRLIYYSQIVNDFQKGDIAEGYSVSREKKESFPLTVTSAQKNPTAFYLCASSNQGARGNQPQHFGDGTRLSIL.

There are a few counts of this clone. The chain joins TRBV7-3 to TRBJ2-2; TRBD1 aligns across 9 bases. Germline-derived CDR1 and CDR2 are SGHTA and FQGTGA. This CDR3 has 16 amino acids. The V and J ends lost 5 bases and 5 bases, in that order; junction bases with no gene match: 9. CDR3 protein: CASSDAGTGWTGELFF. For the CDR3, the DNA is TGTGCCAGCAGCGATGCCGGGACAGGGTGGACCGGGGAGCTGTTTTTT.

The genes are TRBV19 and TRBJ2-4; tentative D call: TRBD1 (6 bases). Germline CDR1 is LNHDA and CDR2 is SQIVND (reference sequence). Trimming pared 4 bases from V and 0 bases from J, leaving 22 bases between. The CDR3 consists of 19 residues. CDR3: CASSKGALPGDVAKNIQYF. DNA for the CDR3: TGTGCCAGTAGTAAGGGAGCCCTACCAGGGGACGTAGCCAAAAACATTCAGTACTTC.